These T cell receptor beta chains were read from a single sample in a study of blood T cell repertoires in COVID-19. Sequencing used immunoSEQ multiplex PCR; TCRdb keeps in-frame clones, though not all of them. The table shows about 410,000 clones, with about 88% occurring only once. The sample taken for sequencing was peripheral blood. The receptors shown here come from a woman aged 40-49 years with COVID-19, enrolled during active disease. The CDR3 runs from the conserved cysteine through the conserved F or W. Fields, in order: clone size, J gene, V gene, D gene, CDR3 protein, CDR3 DNA. A D gene is named only where the DNA matches it firmly. Size is stated for part of the rows, as once, few or many counts, or as a class when the clone is expanded.

>NA|TRBJ2-1|TRBV12-3/TRBV12-4|NA
CASSLFGHEQFF
TGTGCCAGCAGTTTGTTTGGCCATGAGCAGTTCTTC
>NA|TRBJ1-4|TRBV19|NA
CATKDGLLEKLFF
TGTGCCACGAAGGACGGACTGCTTGAAAAACTGTTTTTT
>NA|TRBJ1-5|TRBV18|TRBD1
CASSLRQGKGPSNQPQHF
TGTGCCAGCTCACTGAGACAGGGGAAAGGGCCAAGCAATCAGCCCCAGCATTTT
>NA|TRBJ2-7|TRBV7-8|NA
CASSQRASPSSASYEQYF
TGTGCCAGCAGCCAAAGAGCCAGTCCCTCTAGCGCCAGCTACGAGCAGTACTTC
>NA|TRBJ1-1|TRBV27|NA
CASAYRRLSPNTEAFF
TGTGCCAGCGCCTATAGGAGATTAAGTCCGAACACTGAAGCTTTCTTT
>NA|TRBJ1-5|TRBV6-5|NA
CASSNLEGSVQPQHF
TGTGCCAGCAGTAACCTGGAGGGTTCCGTACAGCCCCAGCATTTT
>NA|TRBJ2-7|TRBV5-5|TRBD2
CASSLRGGSYEQYF
TGTGCCAGCAGCTTGCGGGGGGGGTCCTACGAGCAGTACTTC
>NA|TRBJ1-1|TRBV27|NA
CASSLNPLAMAEAFF
TGTGCCAGCAGTTTAAACCCTCTGGCAATGGCTGAAGCTTTCTTT
>NA|TRBJ1-1|TRBV5-4|NA
CASSLQGATEAFF
TGTGCCAGCAGCTTACAGGGTGCCACTGAAGCTTTCTTT
>NA|TRBJ2-1|TRBV9|TRBD2
CASSVTSGSLNEQFF
TGTGCCAGCAGCGTTACTAGCGGGTCTCTCAATGAGCAGTTCTTC
>NA|TRBJ1-6|TRBV6-2/TRBV6-3|NA
CASSYRLNSPLHF
TGTGCCAGCAGTTACCGACTCAATTCACCCCTCCACTTT
>NA|TRBJ1-2|TRBV30|TRBD1
CAWSLGQGHGYTF
TGTGCCTGGAGTTTGGGACAGGGGCATGGCTACACCTTC
>NA|TRBJ1-2|TRBV27|TRBD1
CASRPGTGVDGYTF
TGTGCCAGCCGACCCGGGACAGGGGTCGATGGCTACACCTTC
>NA|TRBJ2-5|TRBV6-2/TRBV6-3|NA
CASSLRTSQETQYF
TGTGCCAGCAGTCTACGAACGTCCCAAGAGACCCAGTACTTC
>NA|TRBJ2-7|TRBV14|TRBD2
CASSPAGGREQYF
TGTGCCAGCAGCCCAGCGGGAGGGCGAGAGCAGTACTTC
>NA|TRBJ1-1|TRBV7-9|TRBD1
CASSFGQGLTEAFF
TGTGCCAGCAGCTTCGGACAGGGACTCACTGAAGCTTTCTTT
>NA|TRBJ2-3|TRBV5-1|NA
CASSFSGDFTDTQYF
TGCGCCAGCAGCTTCTCCGGGGACTTCACAGATACGCAGTATTTT
>once|TRBJ1-6|TRBV6-5|NA
CASRLLRGNSPLHF
TGTGCCAGCAGGCTACTCAGGGGTAATTCACCCCTCCACTTT
>NA|TRBJ1-1|TRBV27|NA
CASRNREAHTEAFF
TGTGCCAGCAGAAACAGGGAAGCCCACACTGAAGCTTTCTTT
>once|TRBJ1-3|TRBV5-4|NA
CASSSPPGSSGNTIYF
TGTGCCAGCAGCTCACCCCCAGGGTCCTCTGGAAACACCATATATTTT
>NA|TRBJ1-2|TRBV15|TRBD1
CATSRSGTVYGYTF
TGTGCCACCAGCAGATCCGGGACAGTTTATGGCTACACCTTC
>NA|TRBJ2-3|TRBV27|TRBD1
CASSPEGQGPWGFSTDTQYF
TGTGCCAGCAGCCCTGAGGGACAGGGGCCATGGGGTTTTAGCACAGATACGCAGTATTTT
>NA|TRBJ1-5|TRBV27|NA
CASSFVVNQPQHF
TGTGCCAGCAGTTTCGTAGTCAATCAGCCCCAGCATTTT
>NA|TRBJ2-3|TRBV6-5|NA
CASSYSIHRGTDTQYF
TGTGCCAGCAGTTACAGTATCCACCGGGGCACAGATACGCAGTATTTT
>NA|TRBJ2-1|TRBV29-1|TRBD2
CSVAGQQYNEQFF
TGCAGCGTAGCGGGGCAACAATACAATGAGCAGTTCTTC
>NA|TRBJ1-3|TRBV28|TRBD1
CASSLSSGQAGNTIYF
TGTGCCAGCAGCCTCAGCTCAGGACAGGCAGGAAACACCATATATTTT
>NA|TRBJ2-4|TRBV7-2|TRBD2
CASSGEEGNIQYF
TGTGCCAGTAGCGGGGAAGAGGGAAACATTCAGTACTTC
>once|TRBJ2-7|TRBV12-3/TRBV12-4|TRBD1
CASSRDRFQYF
TGTGCCAGCAGTCGGGACAGATTCCAGTACTTC
>once|TRBJ1-4|TRBV15|NA
CATSATNEKLFF
TGTGCCACCTCCGCAACTAATGAAAAACTGTTTTTT
>NA|TRBJ1-5|TRBV19|NA
CAGRGMGNQPQHF
TGTGCCGGCAGGGGAATGGGGAATCAGCCCCAGCATTTT
>NA|TRBJ2-1|TRBV19|TRBD2
CASHQAGLITEQFF
TGTGCCAGCCATCAAGCGGGGCTAATCACTGAGCAGTTCTTC
>NA|TRBJ1-1|TRBV4-3|TRBD1
CASSHGGQGWTEAFF
TGCGCCAGCAGCCACGGTGGACAGGGATGGACTGAAGCTTTCTTT
>NA|TRBJ1-1|TRBV30|TRBD1
CAWTQGAVNTEAFF
TGTGCCTGGACACAGGGGGCTGTGAACACTGAAGCTTTCTTT
>NA|TRBJ2-5|TRBV6-5|NA
CASSYRSTGETQYF
TGTGCCAGCAGTTACCGATCCACGGGGGAGACCCAGTACTTC
>NA|TRBJ1-1|TRBV5-5|NA
CASSPGHNNIEAFF
TGTGCCAGCAGCCCCGGACATAATAATATTGAAGCTTTCTTT
>NA|TRBJ1-1|TRBV12-3/TRBV12-4|NA
CASSLNIFTEAFF
TGTGCCAGCAGTTTAAATATTTTCACTGAAGCTTTCTTT
>NA|TRBJ1-1|TRBV25-1|NA
CASSARNTEAFF
TGTGCCAGCAGTGCCAGGAACACTGAAGCTTTCTTT
>NA|TRBJ2-2|TRBV29-1|TRBD2
CSVRGLVSNYAGELFF
TGCAGCGTTAGGGGACTAGTCTCCAATTATGCCGGGGAGCTGTTTTTT
>NA|TRBJ1-2|TRBV11-2|NA
CASNSGSNYGYTF
TGTGCCAGCAACTCTGGGAGTAACTATGGCTACACCTTC
>NA|TRBJ1-4|TRBV29-1|TRBD1
CSVVWDRGGEKLFF
TGCAGCGTTGTCTGGGACAGGGGAGGAGAAAAACTGTTTTTT
>NA|TRBJ1-2|TRBV29-1|NA
CSVAGSNYGYTF
TGCAGCGTTGCTGGCAGTAACTATGGCTACACCTTC
>NA|TRBJ1-6|TRBV30|TRBD1
CAWSPRGRSPLHF
TGTGCCTGGAGTCCAAGGGGGCGTTCACCCCTCCACTTT
>NA|TRBJ1-1|TRBV7-9|TRBD1
CASSDNRGREAFF
TGTGCCAGCAGCGATAACAGGGGGCGAGAAGCTTTCTTT
>NA|TRBJ2-1|TRBV27|TRBD2
CASRGTSGRARYNEQFF
TGTGCCAGCAGGGGGACTAGCGGGAGGGCGAGATACAATGAGCAGTTCTTC
>NA|TRBJ1-5|TRBV28|NA
CASSSNWGQHQPQHF
TGTGCCAGCAGCTCCAATTGGGGGCAGCATCAGCCCCAGCATTTT
>once|TRBJ1-2|TRBV28|TRBD1
CASNPTSGTAKNGYTF
TGTGCCAGCAACCCGACCTCCGGGACAGCGAAGAATGGCTACACCTTC
>once|TRBJ2-2|TRBV6-2/TRBV6-3|TRBD2
CASSYRMTSGNTGELFF
TGTGCCAGCAGTTACCGAATGACTAGCGGCAACACCGGGGAGCTGTTTTTT
>NA|TRBJ1-2|TRBV3-1/TRBV3-2|NA
CASSQEQNYGYTF
TGTGCCAGCAGCCAAGAACAGAACTATGGCTACACCTTC
>NA|TRBJ2-7|TRBV27|TRBD2
CASSLPTSGGYSYEQYF
TGTGCCAGCAGTTTGCCGACTAGCGGGGGTTACTCCTACGAGCAGTACTTC
>NA|TRBJ1-2|TRBV18|NA
CASSPKTGLAGYTF
TGTGCCAGCTCACCAAAAACAGGGCTTGCTGGCTACACCTTC
>NA|TRBJ1-6|TRBV4-1|TRBD1
CASSQFGQDRAYSPLHF
TGCGCCAGCAGCCAATTTGGGCAAGACAGGGCGTATTCACCCCTCCACTTT
>NA|TRBJ1-2|TRBV4-1|NA
CASSQEAQLYYGYTF
TGCGCCAGCAGCCAAGAGGCACAGTTGTACTATGGCTACACCTTC
>NA|TRBJ2-1|TRBV27|TRBD2
CASRGPGLAALISFF
TGTGCCAGCAGGGGACCGGGACTAGCGGCCCTGATTTCGTTCTTC
>NA|TRBJ1-2|TRBV7-9|TRBD1
CASSRDRVYGYTF
TGTGCCAGCAGCCGGGACAGGGTGTATGGCTACACCTTC